Below are 4 T cell receptor beta chains sequenced from a single sample in a study of T-cell reconstitution after alpha-beta-depleted transplantation in children. Preparation of the TCRbeta library involved a method that used unique molecular identifiers. TCRdb reprocessed the PCR reads with MiXCR, giving one entry per CDR3 protein. The data show 700,000 to 950,000 distinct CDR3 sequences, approximately 15% seen once. The source was PBMCs, mostly from graft donor cells, collected 360 days after TCRalphabeta/CD19-depleted stem cell transplant. The receptors here all came from a male patient younger than 18 who had a stem cell transplant for acute lymphoblastic leukemia, so the T cells may come from the graft donor.

This clonotype has a handful of counts. The chain combines TRBV30 with TRBJ2-7, with D possibly being TRBD2 (5 bases). The V end lost 4 bases, the J end lost 7 bases, and 8 bases lay between the germline ends. From germline, CDR1 is GTSNPN and CDR2 SVGIG (reference sequence). This CDR3 spans 10 amino acids. CDR3 in amino acids: CAWKADEQYF. The CDR3 DNA sequence: TGTGCCTGGAAAGCGGATGAGCAGTACTTC.

This clonotype was seen a handful of times. The gene calls are TRBV14 and TRBJ2-3; D might be TRBD2 (5 bases). V shed 0 bases and J shed 4 bases, with 17 bases lying between them. Germline V lookup: CDR1 SGHDN, CDR2 FVKESK. CDR3 length: 17 amino acids. CDR3 DNA sequence: TGTGCCAGCAGCCAAGATTGGTTACGTGGAGGTGCAGATACGCAGTATTTT. This translates into CASSQDWLRGGADTQYF.

This clonotype was found a few times. This chain links TRBV12-3 or TRBV12-4 with TRBJ2-2, with 9 bases that match TRBD1. This CDR3 is 15 amino acids long. Unmatched junction bases numbered 7, after V lost 4 bases and J lost 7 bases. Here the CDR3 DNA reads TGTGCCAGCAGTTGGGGGACAGGGCCGGGCGGGGAGCTGTTTTTT. Translated: CASSWGTGPGGELFF.

The table lists this clonotype with a few counts. The chain is built from TRBV10-3 and TRBJ1-6, with D perhaps TRBD1 (5 bases). CDR3 length equals 14 residues. Germline V gene lookup returns CDR1 ENHRY and CDR2 SYGVKD. Trimming took 4 bases from V and 6 from J, leaving 10 bases between them. The CDR3 spells CAISVETANSPLHF. The CDR3 coding sequence is TGTGCCATCAGTGTCGAGACAGCTAATTCACCCCTCCACTTT.